The clone carrying this TCR beta chain was seen a handful of times. The sample belongs to a study of control samples from healthy donors and cancer patients. The assay was immunoSEQ multiplex PCR, and TCRdb's table has in-frame clones only and misses some. The data contain some 190,000 clones, over 80% of them singletons. CDR1 is LNHDA, CDR2 SQIVND, per germline (reference sequence). The CDR3 loop spans 12 amino acids. The V and J ends lost 0 bases and 6 bases respectively, with 6 bases between them. The origin of this receptor is a man aged 25 to 40 in good health. The chain employs TRBV19 and TRBJ2-7; no reliable D call. Sequenced: blood. The CDR3 region is CASSIERSEQYF. The CDR3 region has the DNA TGTGCCAGTAGTATAGAGCGTTCCGAGCAGTACTTC. Full variable domain (remainder filled in from reference TRBV19 and TRBJ2-7): DGGITQSPKYLFRKEGQNVTLSCEQNLNHDAMYWYRQDPGQGLRLIYYSQIVNDFQKGDIAEGYSVSREKKESFPLTVTSAQKNPTAFYLCASSIERSEQYFGPGTRLTVT.